This T cell receptor (beta chain) comes out of a study of blood T cell repertoires in COVID-19. At the level of the study: The analysed material was cDNA or gDNA that came from T cells, B-cell-depleted T cells, or PBMCs.

Enrollees, about 18 to 90 years old, lived in 24 US areas. Cohorts were based on clinical histories the participants reported. In the original workflow: Using reference gene primer amplification, nucleated cell counts were estimated. Assay: immunoSEQ multiplex PCR; the TCRdb copy retains only in-frame clones and omits some. The DNA was the basis for D and trimming; V, J and clone size are from that table. Among roughly 500,000 clones, 70% to 90% were seen once, and the ten largest hold 1.5% to 2%. The V segment lost 7 bases and the J segment 0 bases; nucleotides outside the gene matches: 4. The V gene's germline CDR1 is MGHRA and CDR2 YSYEKL. There are 16 residues in the CDR3.

Sequences were obtained from PBMCs or T cells enriched from blood (not recorded which). The chain combines TRBV4-1 with TRBJ2-3, with 13 bases aligning to TRBD2. The sequence derives from a middle-aged woman who had recovered from COVID-19. The CDR3: CASTRTSGSSTDTQYF. Written as DNA, the CDR3 is TGCGCCAGCACCCGGACTAGCGGGAGTAGCACAGATACGCAGTATTTT.